The 6 T cell receptor beta chains below all came from one sample that was sequenced in a study of PD-1 blockade in mismatch repair-deficient tumors. The protocol was immunoSEQ multiplex PCR, while the TCRdb copy is restricted to in-frame clones and leaves out a portion. The sample includes about 51,000 clones, about 84% of them seen just once. Sequenced material: peripheral blood, taken 20 weeks after starting pembrolizumab. The origin of the receptors is an adult with mismatch repair-deficient cancer.

To note about this clone: The same CDR3 can be traced to other DNA sequences in this sample. The chain has TRBV19 and TRBJ2-1; 13 nucleotides align to TRBD2. V dropped 3 bases and J dropped 5; count of bases not matched to a gene: 1. Germline values: CDR1 LNHDA, CDR2 SQIVND (reference sequence). There are 15 residues in the CDR3. The CDR3 sequence: CASSIGLAGDNEQFF. CDR3 coding DNA: TGTGCCAGTAGTATCGGACTAGCGGGGGACAATGAGCAGTTCTTC.

The chain links TRBV11-2 to TRBJ2-7; D assignment may be TRBD1 or TRBD2 (5 bases each). V lost 5 bases and J lost 2, with 19 bases in between. There are 16 residues in the CDR3. Germline values: CDR1 SGHAT, CDR2 FQNNGV. CDR3 nucleotides: TGTGCCAGCAGCCCCTACGCCGGGGCGGATGCCTACGAGCAGTACTTC. Protein sequence: CASSPYAGADAYEQYF.

The chain carries TRBV5-1 and TRBJ2-1; D ambiguous. Between the trimmed V and J ends, which lost 0 bases and 3 bases, there was a span of 7 bases. Germline loops: CDR1 SGHRS, CDR2 YFSETQ. The CDR3 extends over 14 amino acids. CDR3 DNA sequence: TGCGCCAGCAGCTTGGTGGGCGACTACAATGAGCAGTTCTTC. Translating it yields CASSLVGDYNEQFF.

V is TRBV12-5 and J is TRBJ2-7; no reliable D call. With 6 bases removed from V and 1 base from J, the gap between germline ends came to 10 bases. Germline V gene sequence: CDR1 LGHNT, CDR2 FRNRAP. This CDR3 has 13 residues. DNA of the CDR3: TGTGCTAGTGGCTCCCGGGCGTCCTACGAGCAGTACTTC. Residues: CASGSRASYEQYF. Filled out from reference TRBV12-5 and TRBJ2-7, the complete variable domain reads DARVTQTPRHKVTEMGQEVTMRCQPILGHNTVFWYRQTMMQGLELLAYFRNRAPLDDSGMPKDRFSAEMPDATLATLKIQPSEPRDSAVYFCASGSRASYEQYFGPGTRLTVT.

The chain recombines TRBV29-1 with TRBJ2-2, with D possibly matching TRBD2 (6 bases). With 4 bases removed from V and 1 base from J, the gap between germline ends came to 16 bases. From germline, CDR1 is SQVTM and CDR2 ANQGSEA. This CDR3 comprises 16 residues. For the CDR3, the DNA is TGCAGCGTTGTTTTAACCGGGACTGAGAACACCGGGGAGCTGTTTTTT. Amino acid sequence: CSVVLTGTENTGELFF.

The chain recombines TRBV15 with TRBJ2-1; D may be TRBD1 (5 bases). The germline V gene has CDR1 LNHNV and CDR2 YYDKDF (reference sequence). Trimming took off 4 bases at V and 3 bases at J, with 13 bases between the two ends. The CDR3 is 15 residues long. The CDR3 spells CATSKAGSNYNEQFF. The CDR3 region has the DNA TGTGCCACCAGCAAGGCAGGGTCGAACTACAATGAGCAGTTCTTC.